The following is a T cell receptor beta chain sequence with its context. MiXCR, applied by TCRdb to the RT-PCR reads, yields one record per CDR3 protein. Of hundreds of thousands of distinct CDR3 sequences in the sample, more than 13% were seen once. The germline V and J ends were trimmed by 0 bases and 4 bases, with 7 bases remaining between them. Germline assignment: CDR1 SGDLS and CDR2 YYNGEE. The CDR3 extends over 13 amino acids. This chain joins TRBV9 and TRBJ1-2; D is unresolved. The receptor comes from a female donor in good health, serving as a healthy control. The sample comprised memory CD4+ T cells from blood. The CDR3 protein is CASSVEVSYGYTF. The CDR3 coding sequence is TGTGCCAGCAGCGTAGAAGTTTCCTATGGCTACACCTTC.